This T cell receptor (beta chain) was recorded in a study of blood T cell repertoires in COVID-19. Study background: T cells, B-cell-depleted T cells, or PBMCs supplied cDNA or gDNA.

Only in-frame clones appear in the TCRdb table, and some are missing; sequencing was by immunoSEQ multiplex PCR. The table shows 250,000 to 300,000 clones, with around 90% occurring only once. Sequenced material: peripheral blood. This TCR was recovered from a man aged 50 to 60 with acute or convalescent COVID-19.

The CDR3 is CASSEALGGRNSPLHF. CDR3 nucleotides: TGCGCCAGCAGTGAGGCCCTGGGGGGTCGGAATTCACCCCTCCACTTT. The V call is TRBV10-2, the J call TRBJ1-6; possibly TRBD1 for D (5 bases). Trimming left V 2 bases short and J 7 bases short, with 15 bases between. The CDR3 length is 16 residues. CDR1 is WSHSY and CDR2 is SAAADI in the germline V gene.